These 27 T cell receptor beta chains share one sample of origin, sequenced in a study of OX40 agonist ivuxolimab in advanced cancers. Assay used: immunoSEQ multiplex PCR; TCRdb lists only in-frame clones, some missing. The sample carries about 61,000 clones, roughly four fifths recorded once. Sequences were derived from CD4+ or CD8+ T cells sorted from blood, sampled in a trial of the OX40 agonist ivuxolimab. These receptors originate from an adult with an advanced solid tumor such as melanoma, head and neck, liver or kidney cancer.

The rearrangement links TRBV19 to TRBJ2-5; 8 bases agree with TRBD1. The CDR3 contains 13 residues. Germline values: CDR1 LNHDA, CDR2 SQIVND (reference sequence). The V gene end was trimmed by 7 bases and the J gene end by 5 bases; junction bases not matched to a gene: 6. Written as DNA, the CDR3 is TGTGCCAGTAACTCGGACAGGGTTGAGACCCAGTACTTC. As protein: CASNSDRVETQYF.

The chain couples TRBV28 to TRBJ1-2; 8 bases align to TRBD1. CDR1 and CDR2 from the germline V gene are MDHEN and SYDVKM. Unmatched junction bases numbered 7, after V lost 7 bases and J lost 0 bases. The CDR3 consists of 15 residues. CDR3 in DNA: TGTGCCAGCAAATCCGACAGGGGAGCTAACTATGGCTACACCTTC. Residues: CASKSDRGANYGYTF.

This clone was seen only a few times. J is TRBJ1-5 and V is TRBV5-1, with a possible D match to TRBD1 (5 bases). The CDR3 is made up of 15 amino acids. Germline CDR1 SGHRS, CDR2 YFSETQ. V lost 0 bases and J 5 bases, leaving 12 bases between the germline ends. In DNA, the CDR3 is TGCGCCAGCAGCTTGGGACCAGGGAGCGATCAGCCCCAGCATTTT. Protein product: CASSLGPGSDQPQHF. Complete variable domain (other parts from reference TRBV5-1 and TRBJ1-5): KAGVTQTPRYLIKTRGQQVTLSCSPISGHRSVSWYQQTPGQGLQFLFEYFSETQRNKGNFPGRFSGRQFSNSRSEMNVSTLELGDSALYLCASSLGPGSDQPQHFGDGTRLSIL.

The rearrangement links TRBV28 to TRBJ2-3; maybe TRBD1 (6 bases). CDR3 length: 15 amino acids. V was cut by 5 bases and J by 1 base, with 13 bases left in between. The germline CDR1 and CDR2 sequences are MDHEN and SYDVKM. CDR3 sequence (DNA): TGTGCCAGCAGTGTCACAGGGCTCGGCACAGATACGCAGTATTTT. It encodes CASSVTGLGTDTQYF.

The V gene is TRBV2, the J gene TRBJ1-4; D unresolved. Germline-derived CDR1 and CDR2 are SNHLY and FYNNEI. There are 13 residues in the CDR3. Trimming shortened V by 6 bases and J by 4 bases, and 9 bases separated the two germline ends. The CDR3 bases are TGTGCCAGCAGGCGCGATATTAATGAAAAACTGTTTTTT. It encodes CASRRDINEKLFF. The entire variable domain, with the rest obtained from reference TRBV2 and TRBJ1-4, is as follows: EPEVTQTPSHQVTQMGQEVILRCVPISNHLYFYWYRQILGQKVEFLVSFYNNEISEKSEIFDDQFSVERPDGSNFTLKIRSTKLEDSAMYFCASRRDINEKLFFGSGTQLSVL.

CDR3 sequence: CASSYSSQGAGQPQHF. The CDR3 coding sequence is TGTGCCAGCAGTTACTCGAGCCAGGGGGCGGGTCAGCCCCAGCATTTT. The chain carries TRBV6-5 and TRBJ1-5; 8 bases align to TRBD1. Trimming cost V 0 bases and J 6 bases; bases outside gene matches: 7. The CDR3 has 16 amino acids. Germline V gene lookup returns CDR1 MNHEY and CDR2 SVGAGI.

The V and J genes are TRBV15 and TRBJ1-4; D perhaps matches TRBD1 (5 bases). The CDR3 is 13 residues long. Looked up from germline, CDR1 is LNHNV and CDR2 is YYDKDF (reference sequence). V lost 5 bases and J 11 bases, leaving 15 bases between the germline ends. The CDR3 region is CATSPSSRAKLFF. DNA of the CDR3: TGTGCCACCAGCCCTAGCAGCAGGGCGAAACTGTTTTTT.

CDR3 residues: CASSQGYIDSPLHF. DNA for the CDR3: TGCGCCAGCAGCCAAGGGTACATTGATTCACCCCTCCACTTT. The chain carries TRBV4-1 and TRBJ1-6; D uncertain. CDR3 length: 14 residues. The V end was cut by 1 base, the J end by 8 bases, with 9 bases between. Germline CDR1 reads MGHRA; CDR2 reads YSYEKL.

This chain uses TRBV18 with TRBJ2-2; perhaps D is TRBD1 or TRBD2 (5 bases each). Germline V gene lookup returns CDR1 KGHSH and CDR2 LQKENI. This CDR3 has 16 amino acids. V lost 5 bases to trimming and J lost 4 bases, with 17 bases between them. The CDR3 DNA is TGTGCCAGCTCATCCAGCGCCGGGACCCTCACCGGGGAGCTGTTTTTT. It codes for CASSSSAGTLTGELFF.

This chain links TRBV18 with TRBJ1-3; TRBD1 might be the D (5 bases). Trimming pared 2 bases from V and 0 bases from J, leaving 11 bases between. Looked up from germline, CDR1 is KGHSH and CDR2 is LQKENI. The CDR3 sequence is 16 residues long. CDR3 DNA sequence: TGTGCCAGCTCACCAACCACGACAGACTCTGGAAACACCATATATTTT. Its translation: CASSPTTTDSGNTIYF.

The genes are TRBV5-1 and TRBJ2-5, with D perhaps TRBD2 (6 bases). Germline loops: CDR1 SGHRS, CDR2 YFSETQ. V lost 4 bases, J lost 3 bases, and 13 bases lay in between. This CDR3 has 14 residues. CDR3 sequence (DNA): TGCGCCAGCAGCGTGTTTGGGGGGAAAGAGACCCAGTACTTC. This encodes CASSVFGGKETQYF.

The gene calls are TRBV2 and TRBJ2-7; unclear D gene. The length of the CDR3 is 14 residues. CDR1 SNHLY and CDR2 FYNNEI come from the germline V gene. Trimming took off 3 bases at V and 6 bases at J, with 15 bases between the two ends. CDR3 in amino acids: CASSERTAFSEQYF. Written as DNA, the CDR3 is TGTGCCAGCAGTGAGCGGACGGCTTTCTCCGAGCAGTACTTC.

The rearrangement links TRBV6-5 to TRBJ2-1; 7 nucleotides agree with TRBD1. The germline CDR1 and CDR2 sequences are MNHEY and SVGAGI. CDR3 size: 13 residues. V shed 5 bases, J shed 13 bases, and the junction held 11 bases outside the gene matches. CDR3 amino acids: CASSNYRRTGQFF. The CDR3 nucleotides read TGTGCCAGCAGTAACTACCGGAGGACAGGCCAGTTCTTC.

The chain uses TRBV10-3 and TRBJ2-7; 8 bases agree with TRBD1. The trim removed 4 bases at V and 5 bases at J, leaving 4 bases unmatched. Germline values: CDR1 ENHRY, CDR2 SYGVKD. This CDR3 is built from 13 residues. CDR3 sequence: CAISGTGFDEQYF. The CDR3 DNA is TGTGCCATCAGTGGGACAGGGTTCGACGAGCAGTACTTC.

The V and J genes are TRBV5-4 and TRBJ2-5; TRBD1 agrees at 7 bases. Trimming removed 4 bases from V and 0 bases from J; junction bases left unmatched: 12. The germline gives CDR1 SGHNT, CDR2 YYREEE (reference sequence). CDR3 size: 17 residues. The DNA for the CDR3 is TGTGCCAGCAGCGGACCGGGACAGAGAGATTACCAAGAGACCCAGTACTTC. It codes for CASSGPGQRDYQETQYF.

The rearrangement joins TRBV25-1 to TRBJ2-1; D is perhaps TRBD1 or TRBD2 (5 bases each). Germline lookup yields CDR1 MGHDK and CDR2 SYGVNS. V was shortened by 4 bases and J by 7 bases, with 17 bases between the two germline ends. The CDR3 is 15 residues long. In nucleotides, the CDR3 is TGTGCCAGCAGTGCCCACACCGGGACCCATAATGAGCAGTTCTTC. As protein: CASSAHTGTHNEQFF.

The chain joins TRBV28 to TRBJ1-2, with D uncertain. Germline CDR1 reads MDHEN; CDR2 reads SYDVKM. V lost 5 bases, J lost 4 bases, and 11 bases lay in between. The CDR3 contains 13 residues. CDR3 nucleotide sequence: TGTGCCAGCAGTAACACCCTCAGCTATGGCTACACCTTC. Its protein product is CASSNTLSYGYTF.

V and J are TRBV7-9 and TRBJ2-7, with a weak D call TRBD2 (5 bases). V shed 3 bases and J shed 6 bases, with 12 bases lying between them. The CDR3 covers 13 residues. Germline V gene sequence: CDR1 SEHNR, CDR2 FQNEAQ (reference sequence). CDR3 in amino acids: CASSFTEEGEQYF. In DNA form, the CDR3 reads TGTGCCAGCAGCTTCACAGAAGAGGGCGAGCAGTACTTC.

The CDR3 nucleotides are TGCAGCGTTGAAGAAGCCGAGACCCAGTACTTC. Its protein is CSVEEAETQYF. V usage is TRBV29-1 and J usage is TRBJ2-5; D is ambiguous. Trimming stripped 0 bases from V and 5 bases from J, with 4 bases between. The CDR3 covers 11 residues. The germline CDR1 and CDR2 sequences are SQVTM and ANQGSEA.

V usage is TRBV6-6 and J usage is TRBJ2-7, with TRBD2 identical over 9 bases. The V gene end was trimmed by 4 bases and the J gene end by 4 bases; junction bases not matched to a gene: 5. In germline, CDR1 is MNHNY, CDR2 SVGAGI (reference sequence). The length of the CDR3 is 14 residues. CDR3 DNA: TGTGCCAGCAGTTCCAGCGGGGGGTTGTACGAGCAGTACTTC. It codes for CASSSSGGLYEQYF.

V gene TRBV5-1 combines with J gene TRBJ2-7; 9 bases are a match to TRBD1. CDR1 is SGHRS, CDR2 YFSETQ, per germline. CDR3 length: 18 amino acids. V lost 2 bases and J lost 5; bases outside the gene matches: 17. The CDR3 DNA is TGCGCCAGCAGCTTAGATCCGGGACAGGGCGGCTCTGGGGACGAGCAGTACTTC. Translation gives CASSLDPGQGGSGDEQYF. Full variable domain (remainder filled in from reference TRBV5-1 and TRBJ2-7): KAGVTQTPRYLIKTRGQQVTLSCSPISGHRSVSWYQQTPGQGLQFLFEYFSETQRNKGNFPGRFSGRQFSNSRSEMNVSTLELGDSALYLCASSLDPGQGGSGDEQYFGPGTRLTVT.

This chain joins TRBV7-9 and TRBJ1-4; tentative D call: TRBD1 (5 bases). The CDR3 length is 14 residues. Germline CDR1 and CDR2: SEHNR and FQNEAQ (reference sequence). With 5 bases removed from V and 3 bases from J, the gap between germline ends came to 10 bases. CDR3 amino acids: CASSPGPANEKLFF. The DNA for the CDR3 is TGTGCCAGCAGCCCGGGACCAGCTAATGAAAAACTGTTTTTT.

This chain connects TRBV30 to TRBJ2-3; D possibly corresponds to TRBD2 (6 bases). V was shortened by 4 bases and J by 4 bases, with 12 bases between the two germline ends. Germline-derived CDR1 and CDR2 are GTSNPN and SVGIG (reference sequence). This CDR3 has 13 residues. DNA for the CDR3: TGTGCCTGGACGGCTAGCGTCGCAGATACGCAGTATTTT. This translates into CAWTASVADTQYF.

V usage is TRBV28 and J usage is TRBJ2-5; D is ambiguous. Germline V gene data show CDR1 as MDHEN and CDR2 as SYDVKM. CDR3 size: 16 residues. V shed 4 bases and J shed 1 base, with 16 bases lying between them. The CDR3 DNA follows: TGTGCCAGCAGTTACCCCCCGGGTGGGGTCCAAGAGACCCAGTACTTC. Protein sequence: CASSYPPGGVQETQYF.

This rearrangement joins TRBV10-2 to TRBJ1-1; D might be TRBD1 (5 bases). CDR3 length: 11 amino acids. Trimming shortened V by 2 bases and J by 10 bases, and 8 bases separated the two germline ends. Germline V gene sequence: CDR1 WSHSY, CDR2 SAAADI. CDR3 bases: TGCGCCAGCAGTGAGAGGGGTGCAGCTTTCTTT. Its translation: CASSERGAAFF.

This clone occurred once. The chain uses TRBV6-5 and TRBJ1-1, with D unresolved. In germline, CDR1 is MNHEY, CDR2 SVGAGI. There are 15 residues in the CDR3. Trimming pared 2 bases from V and 1 base from J, leaving 11 bases between. The CDR3 DNA sequence: TGTGCCAGCAGTTACGCCCGGACGGGGAACACTGAAGCTTTCTTT. Protein: CASSYARTGNTEAFF.

V gene TRBV12-5 combines with J gene TRBJ2-7, with D possibly matching TRBD2 (6 bases). CDR3 length equals 13 residues. V shed 5 bases and J shed 3 bases, with 11 bases lying between them. Per the germline V gene, CDR1 is LGHNT and CDR2 is FRNRAP. In DNA form, the CDR3 reads TGTGCTAGTGGTGGGACGGGGGACTACGAGCAGTACTTC. It encodes CASGGTGDYEQYF.